Here is one T cell receptor beta chain with its context. The antigen is undetermined. This PCR relied on a set of 60 Vbeta primers and 13 Jbeta primers. The repertoire was sequenced with immunoSEQ multiplex PCR; TCRdb's copy has only in-frame clones and lacks some. The sample holds roughly 120,000 clones, around 76% seen once. Donors were nominally healthy when sampled, though unrecorded immune exposures were likely. This entry belongs to a study of cytomegalovirus exposure and HLA in healthy donors. Germline V lookup: CDR1 SGHAT, CDR2 FQNNGV. J was trimmed by 3 bases and V by 4 bases; bases with no gene match: 8. The CDR3 length is 15 residues. Findings and limits, study-wide: Earlier analysis looked at TCR beta V segments, and most were productive about 87% or about 30% of the time.

The specimen was PBMCs. The sequence was collected from a man aged 55 to 70 in good health and CMV-seropositive. This sequence joins TRBV11-2 and TRBJ1-1; 7 bases agree with TRBD1. CDR3 DNA: TGTGCCAGCAGCTCCCCCTTCAGGGGGGACACTGAAGCTTTCTTT. This codes for CASSSPFRGDTEAFF.